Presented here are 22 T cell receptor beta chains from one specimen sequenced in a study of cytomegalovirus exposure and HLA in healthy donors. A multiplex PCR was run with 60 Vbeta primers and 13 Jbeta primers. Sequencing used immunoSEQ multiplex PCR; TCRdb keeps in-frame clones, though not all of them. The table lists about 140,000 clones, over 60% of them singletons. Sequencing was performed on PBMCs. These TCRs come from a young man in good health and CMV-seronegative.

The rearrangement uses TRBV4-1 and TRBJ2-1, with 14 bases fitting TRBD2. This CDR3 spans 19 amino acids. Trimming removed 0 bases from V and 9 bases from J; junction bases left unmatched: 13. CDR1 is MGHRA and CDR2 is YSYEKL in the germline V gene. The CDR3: CASSQDDRGLAGVLPEQFF. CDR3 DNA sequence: TGCGCCAGCAGCCAAGATGATAGGGGACTAGCGGGAGTTCTCCCTGAGCAGTTCTTC.

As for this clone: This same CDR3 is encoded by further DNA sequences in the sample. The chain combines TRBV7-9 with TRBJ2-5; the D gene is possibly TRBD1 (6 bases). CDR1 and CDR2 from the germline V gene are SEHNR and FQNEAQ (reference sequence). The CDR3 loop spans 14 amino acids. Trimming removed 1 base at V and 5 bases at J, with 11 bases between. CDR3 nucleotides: TGTGCCAGCAGCTTAGGAACAGGGCACGAGACCCAGTACTTC. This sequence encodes CASSLGTGHETQYF.

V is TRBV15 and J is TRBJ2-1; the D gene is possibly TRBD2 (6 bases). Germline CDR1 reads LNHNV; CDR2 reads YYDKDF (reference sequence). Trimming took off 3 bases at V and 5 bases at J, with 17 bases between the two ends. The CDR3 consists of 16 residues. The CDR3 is CATSSLPSGPNNEQFF. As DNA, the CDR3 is TGTGCCACCAGCAGCCTCCCCAGCGGGCCAAACAATGAGCAGTTCTTC.

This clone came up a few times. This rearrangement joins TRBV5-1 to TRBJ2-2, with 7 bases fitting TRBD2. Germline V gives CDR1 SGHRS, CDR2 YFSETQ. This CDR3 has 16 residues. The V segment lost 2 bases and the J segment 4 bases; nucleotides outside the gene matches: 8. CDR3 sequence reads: CASSFGTNLFTGELFF. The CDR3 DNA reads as TGCGCCAGCAGCTTTGGGACTAATTTGTTCACCGGGGAGCTGTTTTTT.

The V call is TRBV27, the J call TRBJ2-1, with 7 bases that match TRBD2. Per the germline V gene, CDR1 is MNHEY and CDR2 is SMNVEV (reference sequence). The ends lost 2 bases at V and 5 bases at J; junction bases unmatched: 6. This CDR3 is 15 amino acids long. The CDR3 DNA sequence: TGTGCCAGCAGTTTACGGAGCGGGAAGGACAATGAGCAGTTCTTC. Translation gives CASSLRSGKDNEQFF.

The CDR3 bases are TGTGCCAGTAGTACGACAGGGGGACCTGGGGCCAACGTCCTGACTTTC. This codes for CASSTTGGPGANVLTF. The chain joins TRBV19 to TRBJ2-6, with 9 bases aligning to TRBD1. The CDR3 spans 16 residues. CDR1 and CDR2 from the germline V gene are LNHDA and SQIVND (reference sequence). V was pared by 4 bases and J by 2 bases, with 3 bases of the junction left unmatched. Using reference TRBV19 and TRBJ2-6 for the parts outside the CDR3, the full variable domain is DGGITQSPKYLFRKEGQNVTLSCEQNLNHDAMYWYRQDPGQGLRLIYYSQIVNDFQKGDIAEGYSVSREKKESFPLTVTSAQKNPTAFYLCASSTTGGPGANVLTFGAGSRLTVL.

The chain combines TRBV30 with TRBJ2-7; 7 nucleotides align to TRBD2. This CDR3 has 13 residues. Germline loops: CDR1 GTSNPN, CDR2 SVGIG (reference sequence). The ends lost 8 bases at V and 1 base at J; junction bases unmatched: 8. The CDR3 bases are TGTGCCCGGTCTCCCGGGGGGTCCTACGAGCAGTACTTC. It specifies CARSPGGSYEQYF.

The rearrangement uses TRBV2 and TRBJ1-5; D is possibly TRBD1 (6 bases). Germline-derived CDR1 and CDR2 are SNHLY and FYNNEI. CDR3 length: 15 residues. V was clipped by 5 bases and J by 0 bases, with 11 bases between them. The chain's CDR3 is CASSRTDYSNQPQHF. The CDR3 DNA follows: TGTGCCAGCAGTAGGACAGATTATAGCAATCAGCCCCAGCATTTT.

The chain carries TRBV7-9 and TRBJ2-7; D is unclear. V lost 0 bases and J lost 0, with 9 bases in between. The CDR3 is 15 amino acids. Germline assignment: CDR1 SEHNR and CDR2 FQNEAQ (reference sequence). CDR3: CASSLALRPSYEQYF. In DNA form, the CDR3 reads TGTGCCAGCAGCTTAGCTCTGCGGCCCTCCTACGAGCAGTACTTC. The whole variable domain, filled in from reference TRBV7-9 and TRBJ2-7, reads DTGVSQNPRHKITKRGQNVTFRCDPISEHNRLYWYRQTLGQGPEFLTYFQNEAQLEKSRLLSDRFSAERPKGSFSTLEIQRTEQGDSAMYLCASSLALRPSYEQYFGPGTRLTVT.

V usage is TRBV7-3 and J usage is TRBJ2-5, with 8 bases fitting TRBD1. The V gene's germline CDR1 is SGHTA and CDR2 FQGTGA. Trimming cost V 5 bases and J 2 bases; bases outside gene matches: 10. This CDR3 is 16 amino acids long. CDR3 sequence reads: CASSPSTGDMQETQYF. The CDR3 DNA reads TGTGCCAGCAGCCCTTCGACAGGGGATATGCAAGAGACCCAGTACTTC. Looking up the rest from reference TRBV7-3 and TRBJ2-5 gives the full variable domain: GAGVSQTPSNKVTEKGKYVELRCDPISGHTALYWYRQSLGQGPEFLIYFQGTGAADDSGLPNDRFFAVRPEGSVSTLKIQRTERGDSAVYLCASSPSTGDMQETQYFGPGTRLLVL.

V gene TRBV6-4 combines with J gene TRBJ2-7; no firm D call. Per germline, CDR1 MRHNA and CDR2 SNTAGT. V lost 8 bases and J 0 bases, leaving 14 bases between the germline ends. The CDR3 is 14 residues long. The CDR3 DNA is TGTGCCAGCCTGAGAAGGTACTACTCCTACGAGCAGTACTTC. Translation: CASLRRYYSYEQYF.

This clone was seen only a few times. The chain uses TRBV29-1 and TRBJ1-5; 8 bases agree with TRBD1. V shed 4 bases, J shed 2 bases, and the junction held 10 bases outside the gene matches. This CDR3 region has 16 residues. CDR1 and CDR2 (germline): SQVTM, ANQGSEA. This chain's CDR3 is CSVAQGAQGGNQPQHF. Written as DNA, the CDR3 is TGCAGCGTTGCCCAGGGGGCGCAGGGTGGCAATCAGCCCCAGCATTTT.

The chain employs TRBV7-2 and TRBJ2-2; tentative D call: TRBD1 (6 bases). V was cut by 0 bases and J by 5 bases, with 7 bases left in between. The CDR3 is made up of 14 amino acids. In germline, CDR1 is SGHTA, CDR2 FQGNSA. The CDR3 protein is CASSLAQGTGELFF. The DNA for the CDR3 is TGTGCCAGCAGCTTAGCGCAGGGGACCGGGGAGCTGTTTTTT.

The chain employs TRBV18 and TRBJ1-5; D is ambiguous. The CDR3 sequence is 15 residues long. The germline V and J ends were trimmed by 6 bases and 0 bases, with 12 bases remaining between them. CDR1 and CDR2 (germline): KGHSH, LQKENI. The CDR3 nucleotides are TGTGCCAGCTCGGGAGGACGGAGTAGCAATCAGCCCCAGCATTTT. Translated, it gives CASSGGRSSNQPQHF.

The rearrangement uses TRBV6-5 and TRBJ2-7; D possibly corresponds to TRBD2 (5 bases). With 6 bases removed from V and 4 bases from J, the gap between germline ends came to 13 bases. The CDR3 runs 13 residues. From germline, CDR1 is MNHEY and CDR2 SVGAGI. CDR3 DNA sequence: TGTGCCAGCAGGCCCGGAGGTGGGTACGAGCAGTACTTC. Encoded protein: CASRPGGGYEQYF.

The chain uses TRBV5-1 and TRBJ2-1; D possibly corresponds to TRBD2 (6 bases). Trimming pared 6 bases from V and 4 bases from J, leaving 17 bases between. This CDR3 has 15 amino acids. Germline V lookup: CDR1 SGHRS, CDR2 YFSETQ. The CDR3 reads CASKDGGRLYNEQFF. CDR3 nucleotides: TGCGCCAGCAAGGATGGAGGGAGACTTTACAATGAGCAGTTCTTC.

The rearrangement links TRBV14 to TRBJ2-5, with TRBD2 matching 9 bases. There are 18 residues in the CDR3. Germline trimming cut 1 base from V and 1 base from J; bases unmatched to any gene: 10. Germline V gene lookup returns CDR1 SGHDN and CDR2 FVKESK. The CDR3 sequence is CASSQGQSSGSLQETQYF. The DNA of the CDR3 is TGTGCCAGCAGCCAAGGACAGAGTAGCGGGAGCCTCCAAGAGACCCAGTACTTC.

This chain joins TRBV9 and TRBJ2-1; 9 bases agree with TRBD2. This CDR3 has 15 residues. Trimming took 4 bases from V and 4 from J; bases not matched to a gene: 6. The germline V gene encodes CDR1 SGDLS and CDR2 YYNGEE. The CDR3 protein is CASSPPSGTYNEQFF. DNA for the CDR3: TGTGCCAGCAGCCCACCTAGCGGGACATACAATGAGCAGTTCTTC.

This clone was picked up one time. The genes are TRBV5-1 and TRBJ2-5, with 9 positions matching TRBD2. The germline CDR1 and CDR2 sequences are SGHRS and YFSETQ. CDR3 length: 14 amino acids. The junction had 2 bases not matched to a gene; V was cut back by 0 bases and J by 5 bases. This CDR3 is CASSLESGGETQYF. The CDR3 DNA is TGCGCCAGCAGCTTGGAGAGCGGGGGGGAGACCCAGTACTTC. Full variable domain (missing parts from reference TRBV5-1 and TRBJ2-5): KAGVTQTPRYLIKTRGQQVTLSCSPISGHRSVSWYQQTPGQGLQFLFEYFSETQRNKGNFPGRFSGRQFSNSRSEMNVSTLELGDSALYLCASSLESGGETQYFGPGTRLLVL.

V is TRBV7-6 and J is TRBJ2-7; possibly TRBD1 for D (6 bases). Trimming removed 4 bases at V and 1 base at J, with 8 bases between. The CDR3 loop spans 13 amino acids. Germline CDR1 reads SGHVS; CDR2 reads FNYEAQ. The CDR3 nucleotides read TGTGCCAGCAGCTCCACAGGGTCCTACGAGCAGTACTTC. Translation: CASSSTGSYEQYF.

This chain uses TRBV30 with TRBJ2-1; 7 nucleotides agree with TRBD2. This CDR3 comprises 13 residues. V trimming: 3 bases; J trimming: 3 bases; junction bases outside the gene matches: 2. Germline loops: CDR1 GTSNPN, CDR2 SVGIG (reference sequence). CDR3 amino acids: CAWRQRGYNEQFF. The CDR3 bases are TGTGCCTGGAGACAGCGGGGCTACAATGAGCAGTTCTTC.

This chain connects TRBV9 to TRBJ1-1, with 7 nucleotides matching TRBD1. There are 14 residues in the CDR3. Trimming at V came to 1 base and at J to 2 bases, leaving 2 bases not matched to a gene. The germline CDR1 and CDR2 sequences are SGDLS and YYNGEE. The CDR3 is CASSVQGGNTEAFF. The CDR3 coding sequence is TGTGCCAGCAGCGTACAGGGGGGAAACACTGAAGCTTTCTTT.